Listed below are T cell receptor beta chains from one sample, sequenced in a study of T cells in localized non-small cell lung cancer. Sequenced by immunoSEQ multiplex PCR; TCRdb stores in-frame clones only, minus some. The sample has 2,800 or so clones; 15% to 20% are singletons. The sequenced sample was lung tumor tissue, obtained before any cancer treatment. Every receptor here comes from a man between 40 and 70 years old with stage I squamous cell lung carcinoma. The CDR3 runs from the conserved cysteine through the conserved F or W. D genes are given only for firm matches. Only some rows state a clone size, as once, few, many or a class for expanded clones.

v_gene,d_gene,abundance,j_gene,len,CDR3aa,CDR3nt
TRBV11-3,.,few,TRBJ1-2,14,CASSFEGGNYGYTF,TGTGCCAGCAGCTTCGAAGGTGGAAACTATGGCTACACCTTC
TRBV12-2,.,.,TRBJ1-1,15,CATPGFRDRNTEAFF,TGTGCCACCCCGGGGTTCCGGGACAGGAACACTGAAGCTTTCTTT
TRBV11-3,.,few,TRBJ2-7,14,CASTKGPESYEQYF,TGTGCCAGCACCAAGGGTCCCGAAAGCTACGAGCAGTACTTC
TRBV11-3,TRBD1,medium-sized,TRBJ2-7,14,CASSAHRGSDEQYF,TGTGCCAGCAGCGCCCACAGGGGGTCCGACGAGCAGTACTTC
TRBV11-3,TRBD1,few,TRBJ1-6,16,CASSLDSGQNNSPLHF,TGTGCCAGCAGCTTGGACTCGGGACAGAATAATTCACCCCTCCACTTT
TRBV11-3,TRBD1,medium-sized,TRBJ1-3,16,CASSLPGGAGGNTIYF,TGTGCCAGCAGCTTACCAGGGGGCGCGGGTGGAAACACCATATATTTT
TRBV6-8,TRBD1,large,TRBJ2-7,14,CASSSGTGTYEQYF,TGTGCCAGCAGTTCCGGGACAGGGACCTACGAGCAGTACTTC
TRBV9,.,many,TRBJ2-7,14,CASSFQGGSGEQYF,TGTGCCAGCAGCTTTCAAGGGGGTTCTGGCGAGCAGTACTTC
TRBV11-3,.,few,TRBJ1-1,16,CASSLLVGPTRSEAFF,TGTGCCAGCAGCTTATTGGTTGGTCCCACCCGGTCAGAAGCTTTCTTT
TRBV11-3,.,medium-sized,TRBJ2-2,16,CASSPRTASNTGELFF,TGTGCCAGCAGCCCGAGGACAGCCTCTAACACCGGGGAGCTGTTTTTT
TRBV19,.,large,TRBJ2-3,13,CASSEVPRDTQYF,TGTGCCAGTAGTGAGGTCCCTAGGGATACGCAGTATTTT
TRBV19,TRBD1,.,TRBJ2-7,15,CASSKGTVAIYEQYF,TGTGCCAGTAGTAAAGGGACAGTAGCTATCTACGAGCAGTACTTC
TRBV11-3,.,few,TRBJ2-6,20,CASSVYFRVSGAVGANVLTF,TGTGCCAGCAGCGTATATTTCCGGGTATCTGGGGCTGTGGGGGCCAACGTCCTGACTTTC
TRBV19,.,.,TRBJ2-3,15,CASSMSETGADTQYF,TGTGCCAGTAGTATGAGTGAGACTGGAGCAGATACGCAGTATTTT
TRBV12-2,.,few,TRBJ1-6,15,CATIPWDSNNSPLHF,TGTGCCACCATACCGTGGGACAGCAATAATTCACCCCTCCACTTT
TRBV9,TRBD1,.,TRBJ1-1,13,CASRSGGITEAFF,TGTGCCAGCAGATCAGGGGGCATCACTGAAGCTTTCTTT
TRBV29-1,.,few,TRBJ1-1,15,CSVYAAGALNTEAFF,TGCAGCGTTTATGCGGCAGGGGCCCTGAACACTGAAGCTTTCTTT
TRBV28,.,.,TRBJ1-2,14,CASSTGTYDYGYTF,TGTGCCAGCAGCACAGGGACCTATGACTATGGCTACACCTTC
TRBV6-8,.,.,TRBJ2-2,14,CASRTTRATGELFF,TGTGCCAGCAGAACAACCAGGGCCACCGGGGAGCTGTTTTTT
TRBV6-8,.,medium-sized,TRBJ2-5,13,CASRGIYQETQYF,TGTGCCAGCAGGGGGATTTACCAAGAGACCCAGTACTTC
TRBV30,TRBD2,large,TRBJ2-1,13,CAWSVGLANEQFF,TGTGCCTGGAGTGTGGGACTAGCGAATGAGCAGTTCTTC
TRBV11-3,TRBD1,few,TRBJ1-1,16,CASSRRGTGWNTEAFF,TGTGCCAGCAGCCGCAGAGGGACAGGGTGGAACACTGAAGCTTTCTTT
TRBV28,.,.,TRBJ2-3,16,CASSPQGRGLTDTQYF,TGTGCCAGCAGTCCCCAGGGGCGGGGGCTCACAGATACGCAGTATTTT
TRBV11-3,.,.,TRBJ1-1,14,CASSLEGRVTEAFF,TGTGCCAGCAGCTTAGAAGGCAGGGTTACTGAAGCTTTCTTT
TRBV9,.,medium-sized,TRBJ1-1,15,CASSVDTGLNTEAFF,TGTGCCAGCAGCGTAGACACAGGGCTAAACACTGAAGCTTTCTTT
TRBV28,TRBD1,.,TRBJ1-5,15,CASTTRTGPNQPQHF,TGTGCCAGCACCACGAGGACAGGCCCAAATCAGCCCCAGCATTTT
TRBV29-1,.,.,TRBJ2-3,17,CSVETVQGGVVGDTQYF,TGCAGCGTTGAAACGGTCCAAGGGGGAGTAGTGGGAGATACGCAGTATTTT
TRBV12-5,.,.,TRBJ2-6,11,CASSGANVLTF,TGTGCCAGTTCTGGGGCCAACGTCCTGACTTTC
TRBV9,.,.,TRBJ2-2,14,CASSELGHTGELFF,TGTGCCAGCAGTGAATTGGGGCACACCGGGGAGCTGTTTTTT
TRBV9,.,.,TRBJ1-2,12,CASTTGIYGYTF,TGTGCCAGCACAACAGGAATCTATGGCTACACCTTC
TRBV25-1,.,.,TRBJ1-5,14,CASSEWSGNQPQHF,TGTGCCAGCAGTGAATGGAGTGGGAATCAGCCCCAGCATTTT
TRBV7-5,.,many,TRBJ1-2,14,CASSARNDFDGYTF,TGTGCCAGCAGCGCGCGGAATGATTTTGATGGCTACACCTTC
TRBV9,TRBD1,large,TRBJ1-3,15,CASSVGAGGWDTIYF,TGTGCCAGCAGCGTTGGGGCAGGGGGCTGGGACACCATATATTTT
TRBV4-1,TRBD1,few,TRBJ1-3,14,CASSVTGMGNTIYF,TGCGCCAGCAGCGTGACAGGGATGGGAAACACCATATATTTT
TRBV28,.,medium-sized,TRBJ1-1,14,CATTHRAQRTEAFF,TGTGCCACCACCCACAGGGCGCAGAGGACTGAAGCTTTCTTT
TRBV12-5,.,medium-sized,TRBJ1-2,11,CAGRDLQGYTF,TGTGCCGGCAGGGACCTACAAGGCTACACCTTC
TRBV28,.,few,TRBJ2-1,14,CASSLLRTYNEQFF,TGTGCCAGCAGTTTATTGCGGACCTACAATGAGCAGTTCTTC
TRBV9,.,few,TRBJ2-5,16,CASSAYLVRGQETQYF,TGTGCCAGCAGCGCTTACCTAGTGAGAGGACAAGAGACCCAGTACTTC
TRBV6-8,.,medium-sized,TRBJ1-4,15,CASSYSRIANEKLFF,TGTGCCAGCAGTTACTCTCGAATCGCTAATGAAAAACTGTTTTTT
TRBV28,TRBD1,few,TRBJ2-7,15,CASSLTGQGSYEQYF,TGTGCCAGCAGTTTGACTGGACAGGGTTCCTACGAGCAGTACTTC
TRBV23-1,TRBD2,medium-sized,TRBJ2-1,17,CASSPTDLAGGPNEQFF,TGCGCCAGCAGTCCTACCGATTTGGCGGGGGGGCCCAATGAGCAGTTCTTC
TRBV18,.,.,TRBJ2-7,13,CASSPYEVDEQYF,TGTGCCAGCTCACCGTATGAGGTGGACGAGCAGTACTTC
TRBV19,.,.,TRBJ1-1,15,CASTDPGALNTEAFF,TGTGCCAGCACTGATCCAGGGGCATTGAACACTGAAGCTTTCTTT
TRBV11-3,TRBD1,.,TRBJ2-4,14,CASSEGTGEDIQYF,TGTGCCAGCAGCGAAGGGACAGGGGAGGACATTCAGTACTTC
TRBV11-3,TRBD2,few,TRBJ2-1,15,CASSPGTSGYNEQFF,TGTGCCAGCAGCCCCGGGACTAGCGGGTACAATGAGCAGTTCTTC
TRBV6-8,TRBD1,few,TRBJ2-3,15,CASSDLTGGLYTQYF,TGTGCCAGCAGTGATCTGACAGGGGGCTTGTATACGCAGTATTTT
TRBV4-1,.,few,TRBJ1-2,13,CASSQGFSYGYTF,TGCGCCAGCAGCCAAGGTTTCTCCTATGGCTACACCTTC
TRBV6-8,TRBD1,few,TRBJ1-6,14,CASSARGPNSPLHF,TGTGCCAGCAGCGCCAGGGGGCCAAATTCACCCCTCCACTTT
TRBV18,TRBD1,.,TRBJ2-7,15,CASSRSGTGAGEQYF,TGTGCCAGCTCACGGAGTGGGACAGGGGCCGGTGAGCAGTACTTC
TRBV9,.,medium-sized,TRBJ1-1,13,CASDLGGNTEAFF,TGTGCCAGCGACCTTGGGGGGAACACTGAAGCTTTCTTT
TRBV19,.,few,TRBJ2-7,14,CASKGWNRPYEQYF,TGTGCCAGTAAAGGTTGGAACAGGCCATACGAGCAGTACTTC
TRBV11-3,TRBD2,medium-sized,TRBJ2-5,16,CASSLGLGDPGETQYF,TGTGCCAGCAGCTTGGGACTAGGGGACCCCGGGGAGACCCAGTACTTC